The clone carrying this T cell receptor (beta chain) appeared once. This sample was taken from a study of blood T cell repertoires in COVID-19. About the study: Sites across the United States, Italy and Spain contributed samples from acute and convalescent COVID-19.

Assay used: immunoSEQ multiplex PCR; TCRdb lists only in-frame clones, some missing. The data contain under 85,000 clones, 85% of them singletons. V lost 7 bases and J lost 6, with 16 bases in between. Germline V gives CDR1 MDHEN, CDR2 SYDVKM. The CDR3 extends over 14 amino acids. The source is an elderly man with acute or convalescent COVID-19. What was sequenced was peripheral blood. The V gene is TRBV28, the J gene TRBJ1-5, with D possibly being TRBD1 (6 bases). The CDR3 here is CASTLPGGLQPQHF. CDR3 nucleotides: TGTGCCAGCACCCTGCCGGGGGGGCTTCAGCCCCAGCATTTT.